The next 29 T cell receptor beta chains were all read from a single sample in a study of cytotoxic CD8 clonotypes in ibrutinib-treated CLL. TCRdb's table, derived via immunoSEQ multiplex PCR, lists solely in-frame clones and lacks some. This repertoire shows about 130,000 clones, around 80% found once; its top ten account for 3% to 4%. The sequences come from PBMCs, collected after 24 months of ibrutinib treatment. All receptors come from a human donor with chronic lymphocytic leukemia.

The chain uses TRBV6-1 and TRBJ2-3, with D unclear. CDR3 size: 18 residues. In germline, CDR1 is MNHNS, CDR2 SASEGT. The germline V and J ends were trimmed by 3 bases and 5 bases, with 24 bases remaining between them. DNA for the CDR3: TGTGCCAGCAGTGAGCGCAGGATACCCGCCCAAATACAAGATACGCAGTATTTT. Its protein is CASSERRIPAQIQDTQYF.

CDR3 protein: CASSKNTGSFSYEQYF. CDR3 DNA: TGTGCCAGCAGCAAAAACACAGGGAGCTTCTCCTACGAGCAGTACTTC. The chain uses TRBV21-1 and TRBJ2-7; the table's D call TRBD1 went unverified against the DNA. TRBV21-1 is a documented pseudogene. The CDR3 extends over 16 amino acids.

This chain connects TRBV5-1 to TRBJ2-3, with 9 positions matching TRBD2. The CDR3 spans 18 residues. V was clipped by 4 bases and J by 0 bases; unmatched bases: 12. Germline CDR1 and CDR2: SGHRS and YFSETQ. The DNA for the CDR3 is TGCGCCAGCAGCCCCGGGACTAGCATGCGTCCTAGCACAGATACGCAGTATTTT. Protein sequence: CASSPGTSMRPSTDTQYF.

The DNA for the CDR3 is TGTGCCAGCAGTTACGAGGCGGGGGGTGACAATGAGCAGTTCTTC. Residues: CASSYEAGGDNEQFF. The rearrangement links TRBV6-6 to TRBJ2-1; 8 positions match TRBD2. V was clipped by 2 bases and J by 5 bases; unmatched bases: 5. The CDR3 runs 15 residues. Germline CDR1 reads MNHNY; CDR2 reads SVGAGI (reference sequence).

The chain is built from TRBV6-5 and TRBJ2-2; no firm D call. CDR3 size: 14 residues. The ends were cut back, 2 bases at V and 2 bases at J, with 6 bases in the middle. In germline, CDR1 is MNHEY, CDR2 SVGAGI. This CDR3 reads CASSYSPNTGELFF. The CDR3 DNA is TGTGCCAGCAGTTACAGCCCAAACACCGGGGAGCTGTTTTTT.

This chain uses TRBV7-2 with TRBJ2-3; D unresolved. Germline V gene data show CDR1 as SGHTA and CDR2 as FQGNSA. V dropped 1 base and J dropped 0 bases, with 8 bases sitting between them. This CDR3 region has 15 residues. The CDR3 sequence: CASSLVASSTDTQYF. The CDR3 bases are TGTGCCAGCAGCTTAGTGGCCTCTAGCACAGATACGCAGTATTTT.

The chain combines TRBV9 with TRBJ2-1; D is perhaps TRBD2 (7 bases). The ends were cut back, 4 bases at V and 7 bases at J, with 27 bases in the middle. The CDR3 has 18 amino acids. Germline CDR1 SGDLS, CDR2 YYNGEE. The CDR3 here is CASSHDQGEGVGGNEQFF. For the CDR3, the DNA is TGTGCCAGCAGCCACGACCAAGGGGAGGGGGTAGGTGGGAATGAGCAGTTCTTC.

This clone was seen a single time. The chain recombines TRBV5-4 with TRBJ2-3; D is perhaps TRBD1 (6 bases). Germline lookup yields CDR1 SGHNT and CDR2 YYREEE (reference sequence). This CDR3 is 15 amino acids long. V was cut by 4 bases and J by 2 bases, with 14 bases left in between. The CDR3 region is CASSPDRKVTDTQYF. For the CDR3, the DNA is TGTGCCAGCAGCCCCGACAGGAAGGTCACAGATACGCAGTATTTT.

The genes are TRBV5-1 and TRBJ2-3; unclear D gene. Germline CDR1 reads SGHRS; CDR2 reads YFSETQ. CDR3 size: 13 residues. V was cut by 0 bases and J by 5 bases, with 7 bases left in between. For the CDR3, the DNA is TGCGCCAGCAGCTTGGAACAGAAAGATACGCAGTATTTT. As protein: CASSLEQKDTQYF.

The gene calls are TRBV5-1 and TRBJ2-5; 10 bases are a match to TRBD2. The CDR3 sequence is 16 residues long. Germline V gene data show CDR1 as SGHRS and CDR2 as YFSETQ. Losses at the gene ends were 0 bases for V and 5 bases for J; bases not matched to a gene: 7. CDR3 region: CASSLVLAGPQETQYF. As DNA, the CDR3 is TGCGCCAGCAGCTTGGTACTAGCGGGGCCCCAGGAGACCCAGTACTTC.

This clone showed up just a few times. The chain is built from TRBV7-2 and TRBJ1-2; 7 bases are shared with TRBD1. The V and J ends lost 3 bases and 4 bases, in that order; junction bases with no gene match: 2. The CDR3 runs 13 residues. CDR1 is SGHTA, CDR2 FQGNSA, per germline. Written as DNA, the CDR3 is TGTGCCAGCAGCTTCACAGGGGCCTATGGCTACACCTTC. This codes for CASSFTGAYGYTF.

The chain has TRBV28 and TRBJ2-4, with 11 bases aligning to TRBD1. The CDR3 has 14 amino acids. J gave up 9 bases and V 10 bases, and 11 bases lay outside the gene matches. CDR1 MDHEN and CDR2 SYDVKM come from the germline V gene. CDR3 in DNA: TGTGCCACCGGGACAGGGGGTGCGAAGGGCATTCAGTACTTC. Amino acid sequence: CATGTGGAKGIQYF.

This clone occurred once. The rearrangement joins TRBV27 to TRBJ2-3; D might be TRBD2 (5 bases). The germline V gene has CDR1 MNHEY and CDR2 SMNVEV (reference sequence). V was cut by 3 bases and J by 2 bases, with 9 bases left in between. The CDR3 loop spans 14 amino acids. The CDR3 is CASSFEGLTDTQYF. DNA for the CDR3: TGTGCCAGCAGTTTCGAGGGCCTCACAGATACGCAGTATTTT.

This clone was seen ten or more times. The chain joins TRBV4-2 to TRBJ1-5; 9 bases map to TRBD1. The length of the CDR3 is 15 residues. V gave up 1 base and J gave up 7 bases; unmatched junction bases: 5. The germline V gene has CDR1 LGHNA and CDR2 YNFKEQ. The CDR3 region has the DNA TGTGCCAGCAGCCAAGTGACAGGGGGAGGCCAGCCCCAGCATTTT. Protein: CASSQVTGGGQPQHF.

The V call is TRBV7-9, the J call TRBJ2-1; TRBD2 matches 7 bases. This CDR3 has 14 amino acids. Per the germline V gene, CDR1 is SEHNR and CDR2 is FQNEAQ (reference sequence). Trimming at V came to 5 bases and at J to 5 bases, leaving 6 bases not matched to a gene. Written as DNA, the CDR3 is TGTGCCAGCAGCCAATCACGGGGGGACAATGAGCAGTTCTTC. Translated, it gives CASSQSRGDNEQFF.

This sequence joins TRBV7-8 and TRBJ2-1; 10 bases align to TRBD2. The CDR3 has 15 residues. Per the germline V gene, CDR1 is SGHVS and CDR2 is FQNEAQ. Unmatched junction bases numbered 8, after V lost 4 bases and J lost 8 bases. The CDR3 loop is CASSSKRGGIYEQFF. In nucleotides, the CDR3 is TGTGCCAGCAGCTCCAAGCGGGGGGGCATCTATGAGCAGTTCTTC.

The chain has TRBV6-6 and TRBJ2-2, with a tentative D call TRBD1 (5 bases). The length of the CDR3 is 13 residues. CDR1 and CDR2 (germline): MNHNY, SVGAGI (reference sequence). Trimming cost V 7 bases and J 5 bases, with 11 bases left between them. The CDR3 DNA is TGTGCCAGCACCACTGGGGCAACCGGGGAGCTGTTTTTT. Residues: CASTTGATGELFF.

The CDR3 reads CASSLRQGGSSGEQFF. CDR3 DNA: TGCGCCAGCAGCTTGCGGCAGGGGGGGTCTAGCGGTGAGCAGTTCTTC. The chain employs TRBV5-1 and TRBJ2-1, with D perhaps being TRBD1 or TRBD2 (7 bases each). V gave up 1 base and J gave up 9 bases, with 20 bases separating them. The length of the CDR3 is 16 residues. Per germline, CDR1 SGHRS and CDR2 YFSETQ. Together with reference TRBV5-1 and TRBJ2-1, the CDR3 gives the full variable domain: KAGVTQTPRYLIKTRGQQVTLSCSPISGHRSVSWYQQTPGQGLQFLFEYFSETQRNKGNFPGRFSGRQFSNSRSEMNVSTLELGDSALYLCASSLRQGGSSGEQFFGPGTRLTVL.

The rearrangement links TRBV28 to TRBJ2-3; tentatively, D is TRBD2 (6 bases). V was shortened by 4 bases and J by 0 bases, with 17 bases between the two germline ends. There are 17 residues in the CDR3. The germline V gene encodes CDR1 MDHEN and CDR2 SYDVKM. CDR3 amino acids: CASSYHLRGTSTDTQYF. DNA for the CDR3: TGTGCCAGCAGTTACCATCTCCGCGGGACTAGCACAGATACGCAGTATTTT.

The J gene is TRBJ2-5, the V gene TRBV5-1; 8 nucleotides match TRBD1. CDR1 SGHRS and CDR2 YFSETQ come from the germline V gene. V lost 4 bases, J lost 4 bases, and 6 bases stayed unmatched. This CDR3 spans 14 amino acids. This CDR3 reads CASSPGQGLETQYF. DNA of the CDR3: TGCGCCAGCAGCCCAGGACAGGGCCTAGAGACCCAGTACTTC.

The chain couples TRBV7-2 to TRBJ2-1; the match to TRBD1 covers 12 bases. With V trimmed by 5 bases and J by 8 bases, 7 bases remained unmatched. Germline CDR1 reads SGHTA; CDR2 reads FQGNSA. This CDR3 comprises 15 residues. This CDR3 is CASSIGTGGGDEQFF. The CDR3 DNA reads as TGTGCCAGCAGCATCGGGACAGGGGGCGGAGATGAGCAGTTCTTC.

The J gene is TRBJ1-2, the V gene TRBV28; D gene unclear. Germline-derived CDR1 and CDR2 are MDHEN and SYDVKM. The CDR3 runs 14 residues. Trimming removed 2 bases at V and 4 bases at J, with 11 bases between. The CDR3 coding sequence is TGTGCCAGCAGTTTACAGGCTTGGGGCTATGGCTACACCTTC. Protein sequence: CASSLQAWGYGYTF.

This chain links TRBV7-8 with TRBJ2-5; maybe TRBD2 (6 bases). Germline V gene sequence: CDR1 SGHVS, CDR2 FQNEAQ. This CDR3 has 15 residues. V lost 7 bases to trimming and J lost 1 base, with 16 bases between them. CDR3: CASTSLSGLQETQYF. In DNA, the CDR3 is TGTGCCAGCACCTCACTTTCGGGACTCCAAGAGACCCAGTACTTC.

This chain connects TRBV19 to TRBJ2-2; 7 bases are a match to TRBD1. The V segment lost 6 bases and the J segment 0 bases; nucleotides outside the gene matches: 1. The germline V gene has CDR1 LNHDA and CDR2 SQIVND (reference sequence). The CDR3 covers 14 residues. The CDR3 here is CASRTGSNTGELFF. CDR3 sequence (DNA): TGTGCCAGTAGGACAGGGTCGAACACCGGGGAGCTGTTTTTT.

The chain carries TRBV7-2 and TRBJ2-3; 13 nucleotides align to TRBD2. Trimming removed 7 bases from V and 3 bases from J; junction bases left unmatched: 4. The CDR3 has 15 amino acids. CDR1 is SGHTA, CDR2 FQGNSA, per germline. CDR3 residues: CASTRLAGGTDTQYF. CDR3 nucleotide sequence: TGTGCCAGCACTCGACTAGCGGGGGGAACAGATACGCAGTATTTT.

Comments on this clone: This sample also contains other DNA sequences that code for the same CDR3. The chain recombines TRBV6-5 with TRBJ1-2, with D perhaps matching TRBD1 (5 bases). V was shortened by 4 bases and J by 4 bases, with 7 bases between the two germline ends. The CDR3 length is 12 residues. Germline-derived CDR1 and CDR2 are MNHEY and SVGAGI. CDR3 residues: CASSSGAYGYTF. The DNA of the CDR3 is TGTGCCAGCAGTTCCGGGGCCTATGGCTACACCTTC.

The rearrangement uses TRBV11-2 and TRBJ1-2, with TRBD1 matching over 8 bases. V shed 6 bases and J 0 bases; nucleotides not matched to a gene: 15. Germline CDR1 and CDR2: SGHAT and FQNNGV. The CDR3 contains 18 residues. CDR3 in amino acids: CASRPDRATSIANYGYTF. CDR3 nucleotide sequence: TGTGCCAGCAGACCGGACAGGGCAACATCTATAGCTAACTATGGCTACACCTTC.

Written as DNA, the CDR3 is TGTGCCATCTCGACAGCAAGGGACAATGAGCAGTTCTTC. Translating gives CAISTARDNEQFF. The V and J genes are TRBV10-3 and TRBJ2-1; D may be TRBD1 (5 bases). V was trimmed by 8 bases and J by 5 bases, leaving 13 bases between them. The CDR3 is made up of 13 amino acids. Germline V lookup: CDR1 ENHRY, CDR2 SYGVKD.

The chain links TRBV7-9 to TRBJ2-1, with TRBD2 matching over 7 bases. CDR3 size: 15 residues. Losses at the gene ends were 3 bases for V and 5 bases for J; bases not matched to a gene: 7. Germline assignment: CDR1 SEHNR and CDR2 FQNEAQ (reference sequence). The CDR3 loop is CASSFGSGDHNEQFF. CDR3 DNA sequence: TGTGCCAGCAGCTTTGGAAGCGGGGACCACAATGAGCAGTTCTTC.